These 21 T cell receptor beta chains came from one sample sequenced in a study of Ad26.COV2.S vaccination and SARS-CoV-2 variants. Some clones are missing from TCRdb's copy, which holds only in-frame ones; the method was immunoSEQ multiplex PCR. The table has some 410,000 clones, about 92% seen once. Treatment: approximately 18 received Ad26.COV2.S at low or high dose, single or two shots; 5 received placebo; per-sample allocation not given. Samples came from day 63 after the first vaccine or placebo injection. Source: peripheral blood, taken in a trial of Ad26.COV2.S vaccine versus placebo. Every receptor here comes from a person between 18 and 60 years old who received the Ad26.COV2.S COVID-19 vaccine or a placebo.

This chain uses TRBV5-5 with TRBJ2-5; the D gene could be TRBD1 or TRBD2 (5 bases each). The germline gives CDR1 SGHKS, CDR2 YYEKEE (reference sequence). V was clipped by 0 bases and J by 5 bases, with 11 bases between them. The CDR3 length is 14 residues. The CDR3 protein is CASSLEWGSETQYF. CDR3 sequence (DNA): TGTGCCAGCAGCTTGGAGTGGGGGAGCGAGACCCAGTACTTC.

The chain couples TRBV29-1 to TRBJ1-2; tentatively, D is TRBD1 (5 bases). The V and J ends lost 1 base and 12 bases respectively, with 15 bases between them. The germline CDR1 and CDR2 sequences are SQVTM and ANQGSEA. The CDR3 runs to 12 residues. The CDR3 protein is CSVEADGGADTF. DNA of the CDR3: TGCAGCGTTGAAGCTGATGGGGGTGCAGACACCTTC.

This chain joins TRBV19 and TRBJ1-6; D may be TRBD1 (5 bases). The CDR3 is 14 amino acids. V dropped 2 bases and J dropped 9 bases, with 11 bases sitting between them. Germline V gene data show CDR1 as LNHDA and CDR2 as SQIVND (reference sequence). The CDR3 DNA follows: TGTGCCAGTAGTATAACCGGGGCACGTTCACCCCTCCACTTT. Translating it yields CASSITGARSPLHF. The full variable domain, rest sourced from reference TRBV19 and TRBJ1-6, is DGGITQSPKYLFRKEGQNVTLSCEQNLNHDAMYWYRQDPGQGLRLIYYSQIVNDFQKGDIAEGYSVSREKKESFPLTVTSAQKNPTAFYLCASSITGARSPLHFGNGTRLTVT.

The gene calls are TRBV4-1 and TRBJ2-7, with D tentatively TRBD1 (5 bases). This CDR3 is built from 15 residues. Germline V gene sequence: CDR1 MGHRA, CDR2 YSYEKL. Trimming stripped 0 bases from V and 4 bases from J, with 13 bases between. The CDR3 region has the DNA TGCGCCAGCAGCCAAGACAGGGCTGGGGTGTACGAGCAGTACTTC. Translation: CASSQDRAGVYEQYF.

A note on this clone: This same CDR3 is encoded by further DNA sequences in the sample. This chain uses TRBV27 with TRBJ2-7; D not certain. The germline CDR1 and CDR2 sequences are MNHEY and SMNVEV (reference sequence). CDR3 length equals 13 residues. Trimming removed 3 bases at V and 1 base at J, with 7 bases between. The CDR3: CASSFGQSYEQYF. The CDR3 DNA reads as TGTGCCAGCAGTTTTGGTCAGTCCTACGAGCAGTACTTC.

The genes are TRBV9 and TRBJ2-4; TRBD2 agrees at 10 bases. V lost 3 bases and J lost 8; bases outside the gene matches: 8. The CDR3 is made up of 15 amino acids. Germline loops: CDR1 SGDLS, CDR2 YYNGEE. CDR3 sequence (DNA): TGTGCCAGCAGCGCCTTTAGCGGGGGGCGGGACATTCAGTACTTC. Protein sequence: CASSAFSGGRDIQYF.

CDR3 protein: CASSISVAGGLADTQYF. In nucleotides, the CDR3 is TGTGCCAGTAGTATATCGGTAGCGGGGGGGCTCGCAGATACGCAGTATTTT. The J gene is TRBJ2-3, the V gene TRBV19; 11 bases fit TRBD2. V shed 2 bases, J shed 4 bases, and the junction held 8 bases outside the gene matches. CDR3 length: 17 residues. CDR1 LNHDA and CDR2 SQIVND come from the germline V gene (reference sequence).

J is TRBJ1-1 and V is TRBV18; D not resolved. Germline CDR1 KGHSH, CDR2 LQKENI. Trimming took off 0 bases at V and 4 bases at J, with 6 bases between the two ends. This CDR3 is 13 amino acids long. This CDR3 is CASSPPGRTEAFF. Here the CDR3 DNA reads TGTGCCAGCTCACCACCCGGGCGCACTGAAGCTTTCTTT.

The sample holds one count of this clone. This sequence joins TRBV27 and TRBJ1-1; D gene ambiguous. Germline V gene data show CDR1 as MNHEY and CDR2 as SMNVEV (reference sequence). V gave up 1 base and J gave up 1 base, with 4 bases separating them. This CDR3 has 13 amino acids. The CDR3 region is CASSLLGNTEAFF. The CDR3 nucleotides are TGTGCCAGCAGTTTATTGGGGAACACTGAAGCTTTCTTT.

The rearrangement uses TRBV2 and TRBJ2-3, with D perhaps TRBD2 (7 bases). V was clipped by 1 base and J by 2 bases, with 16 bases between them. The CDR3 has 17 amino acids. From germline, CDR1 is SNHLY and CDR2 FYNNEI. The CDR3, as DNA: TGTGCCAGCAGTGAAGGCCCGGGGGGCGGCCCCACAGATACGCAGTATTTT. Translation: CASSEGPGGGPTDTQYF.

This chain uses TRBV5-1 with TRBJ2-7; D not certain. The germline CDR1 and CDR2 sequences are SGHRS and YFSETQ. The length of the CDR3 is 15 residues. Trimming shortened V by 0 bases and J by 0 bases, and 10 bases separated the two germline ends. The CDR3, as DNA: TGCGCCAGCAGCTTGGCCCAACCCGGCTCCTACGAGCAGTACTTC. Encoded protein: CASSLAQPGSYEQYF. Looking up the rest from reference TRBV5-1 and TRBJ2-7 gives the full variable domain: KAGVTQTPRYLIKTRGQQVTLSCSPISGHRSVSWYQQTPGQGLQFLFEYFSETQRNKGNFPGRFSGRQFSNSRSEMNVSTLELGDSALYLCASSLAQPGSYEQYFGPGTRLTVT.

The V gene is TRBV5-1, the J gene TRBJ2-2; D is perhaps TRBD1 (5 bases). This CDR3 is built from 15 residues. V gave up 0 bases and J gave up 3 bases, with 9 bases separating them. Germline V lookup: CDR1 SGHRS, CDR2 YFSETQ. The CDR3 reads CASSLGFRDTGELFF. For the CDR3, the DNA is TGCGCCAGCAGCTTGGGGTTCAGGGACACCGGGGAGCTGTTTTTT.

The rearrangement links TRBV7-9 to TRBJ2-1; unclear D gene. Germline V gives CDR1 SEHNR, CDR2 FQNEAQ (reference sequence). The CDR3 runs 9 residues. V was clipped by 11 bases and J by 6 bases, with 5 bases between them. Here the CDR3 reads CAAANEQFF. The CDR3 bases are TGTGCCGCCGCCAATGAGCAGTTCTTC.

The rearrangement links TRBV2 to TRBJ1-1; the D gene is possibly TRBD1 (5 bases). From germline, CDR1 is SNHLY and CDR2 FYNNEI. V lost 3 bases and J 1 base, leaving 15 bases between the germline ends. The CDR3 has 16 amino acids. CDR3 in amino acids: CASSERAQGGNTEAFF. The CDR3 bases are TGTGCCAGCAGTGAGAGGGCTCAGGGTGGGAACACTGAAGCTTTCTTT.

The genes are TRBV27 and TRBJ1-5, with D perhaps matching TRBD1 (6 bases). The CDR3 runs 16 residues. Germline V lookup: CDR1 MNHEY, CDR2 SMNVEV (reference sequence). The V end lost 0 bases, the J end lost 3 bases, and 12 bases lay between the germline ends. CDR3 region: CASSLSRGAYNQPQHF. The DNA for the CDR3 is TGTGCCAGCAGTTTATCGCGGGGGGCCTACAATCAGCCCCAGCATTTT.

The chain couples TRBV24-1 to TRBJ2-5; a weak D match, TRBD1 (5 bases). This CDR3 contains 14 residues. V lost 5 bases, J lost 1 base, and 10 bases lay in between. The V gene's germline CDR1 is KGHDR and CDR2 SFDVKD. In DNA form, the CDR3 reads TGTGCCACCAGTGTAGCAGGGCTCCAAGAGACCCAGTACTTC. Protein product: CATSVAGLQETQYF.

V and J are TRBV12-5 and TRBJ1-3; D not resolved. The CDR3 has 13 amino acids. Trimming pared 4 bases from V and 0 bases from J, leaving 4 bases between. Germline V gene data show CDR1 as LGHNT and CDR2 as FRNRAP. The CDR3 nucleotides read TGTGCTAGTGGTTCCGTCTCTGGAAACACCATATATTTT. Encoded protein: CASGSVSGNTIYF.

The chain joins TRBV29-1 to TRBJ2-1, with D unresolved. The V gene lost 2 bases and the J gene lost 4 bases, with 9 bases spanning the gap. Germline-derived CDR1 and CDR2 are SQVTM and ANQGSEA. This CDR3 has 13 amino acids. The CDR3 is CSVEFGVYNEQFF. The CDR3 nucleotides read TGCAGCGTTGAATTTGGGGTTTACAATGAGCAGTTCTTC.

This sequence joins TRBV4-3 and TRBJ2-2; possible D gene TRBD1, 6 bases. Germline CDR1 is LGHNA and CDR2 is YSLEER. Trimming took 4 bases from V and 0 from J, leaving 9 bases between them. The CDR3 sequence is 15 residues long. CDR3 coding DNA: TGCGCCAGCAGCCCCCGGACAGCGAACACCGGGGAGCTGTTTTTT. It is translated as CASSPRTANTGELFF.

The J gene is TRBJ1-4, the V gene TRBV5-4; possibly TRBD1 for D (5 bases). Germline V gene data show CDR1 as SGHNT and CDR2 as YYREEE (reference sequence). This CDR3 is built from 13 residues. Trimming shortened V by 3 bases and J by 10 bases, and 13 bases separated the two germline ends. DNA of the CDR3: TGTGCCAGCAGCTGGGACCCATCGAGAAAACTGTTTTTT. The encoded protein is CASSWDPSRKLFF.

The chain carries TRBV19 and TRBJ2-1; 10 nucleotides align to TRBD2. CDR3 size: 17 residues. Trimming took 10 bases from V and 12 from J; bases not matched to a gene: 24. Germline V gene sequence: CDR1 LNHDA, CDR2 SQIVND (reference sequence). For the CDR3, the DNA is TGTGCCACTACGTCCCTCCTAGCGGGGGCCTCATACGAGAGGCAGTTCTTC. Translation: CATTSLLAGASYERQFF.